The present T cell receptor (beta chain) was sequenced within a study of T cells in Graves' hyperthyroidism and ophthalmopathy. Points from the study as a whole: Most thyroid-expanded clonotypes above 0.001 were also found in blood.

The PBMCs had their origin in roughly 10 ml of fresh peripheral blood. Note on this clonotype: Its antigen is currently unknown. A much larger clone differs by one base, so this may be a read error.

Regions amplified from RNA transcripts were the TCR beta CDR3 regions. Using the HTBI primer set, a first-round RT-PCR was run on the TCR CDR3. TCRdb processed the multiplex PCR reads anew with MiXCR; each CDR3 protein has one entry. The sample records a few hundred thousand distinct CDR3 sequences, roughly 15% being singletons. The CDR3 spans 15 residues. Per germline, CDR1 SGDLS and CDR2 YYNGEE. Trimming took 4 bases from V and 4 from J, leaving 17 bases between them. The rearrangement uses TRBV9 and TRBJ1-1; D is unclear. This TCR was recovered from a woman aged 18-29 years with Graves' hyperthyroidism. Material for sequencing was blood. CDR3 sequence: CASSPRPRETTEAFF. CDR3 bases: TGTGCCAGCAGCCCCCGACCCCGGGAGACCACTGAAGCTTTCTTT.